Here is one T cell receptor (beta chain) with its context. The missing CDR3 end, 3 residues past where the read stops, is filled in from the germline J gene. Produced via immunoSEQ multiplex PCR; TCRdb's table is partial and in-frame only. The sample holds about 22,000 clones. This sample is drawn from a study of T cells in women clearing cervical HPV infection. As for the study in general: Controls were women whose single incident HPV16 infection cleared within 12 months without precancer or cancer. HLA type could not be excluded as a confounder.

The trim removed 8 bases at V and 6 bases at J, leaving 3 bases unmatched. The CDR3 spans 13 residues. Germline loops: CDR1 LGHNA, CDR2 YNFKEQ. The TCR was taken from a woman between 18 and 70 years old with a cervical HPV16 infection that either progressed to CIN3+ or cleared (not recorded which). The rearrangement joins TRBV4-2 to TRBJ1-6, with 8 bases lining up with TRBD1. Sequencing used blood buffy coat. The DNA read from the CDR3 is TGTGCCAGCGGACAGGGAATTAATTCACCC. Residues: CASGQGINSP. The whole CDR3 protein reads CASGQGINSPLHF.